This TCR beta chain was documented in a study of blood T cell repertoires in COVID-19. Study-level information: Researchers got acute and convalescent COVID-19 samples from the United States, Italy and Spain. The cDNA or gDNA used as material had been derived from T cells, B-cell-depleted T cells, or PBMCs.

Original processing methods: Scientists estimated how many nucleated cells there were by amplifying reference gene primers. This table comes from immunoSEQ multiplex PCR, and its TCRdb copy is limited to in-frame clones, with some not included. D and trimming were read from the DNA, whereas the V and J calls and clone size are those reported in that table. The sample holds about 210,000 clones, approximately 90% seen once. Germline V gives CDR1 MNHEY, CDR2 SVGAGI. The CDR3 sequence is 13 residues long. V lost 6 bases to trimming and J lost 10 bases, with 18 bases between them. The chain couples TRBV6-5 to TRBJ1-1; possible D gene TRBD1, 5 bases. The source material was peripheral blood. The receptor comes from a woman between 35 and 50 years old with acute or convalescent COVID-19. CDR3 region: CASSGFQGFGAFF. The DNA of the CDR3 is TGTGCCAGCAGCGGATTCCAGGGATTTGGAGCTTTCTTT.